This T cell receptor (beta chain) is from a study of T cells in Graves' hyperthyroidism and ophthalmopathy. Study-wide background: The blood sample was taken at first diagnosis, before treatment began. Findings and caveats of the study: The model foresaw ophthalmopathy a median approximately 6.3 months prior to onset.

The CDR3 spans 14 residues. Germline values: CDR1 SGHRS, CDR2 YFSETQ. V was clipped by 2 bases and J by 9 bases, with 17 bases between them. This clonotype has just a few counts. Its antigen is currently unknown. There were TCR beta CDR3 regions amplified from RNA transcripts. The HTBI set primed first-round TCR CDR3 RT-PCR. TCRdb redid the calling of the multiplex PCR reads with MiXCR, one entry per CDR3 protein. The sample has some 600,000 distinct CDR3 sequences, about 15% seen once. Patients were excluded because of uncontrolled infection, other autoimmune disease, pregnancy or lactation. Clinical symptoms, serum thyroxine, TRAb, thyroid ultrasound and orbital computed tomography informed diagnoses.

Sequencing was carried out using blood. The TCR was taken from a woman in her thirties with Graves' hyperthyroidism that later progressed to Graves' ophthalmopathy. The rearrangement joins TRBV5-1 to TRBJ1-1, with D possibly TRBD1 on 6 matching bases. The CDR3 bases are TGCGCCAGCAGCTTCCCTAGGGAGGGGGGAAAAGCTTTCTTT. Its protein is CASSFPREGGKAFF.